This T cell receptor beta chain was found in a study of vaccination and CD4 T cells after COVID-19. At the level of the study: Between diagnosis and the drawing of post-COVID samples lay a median around 100 days (range 35 to 161).

The treatment denotes: approximately 9-day PBMC culture with coronavirus spike peptide pools or control peptides (ViraFEST assay). Germline CDR1 reads SEHNR; CDR2 reads FQNEAQ (reference sequence). Trimming shortened V by 1 base and J by 3 bases, and 9 bases separated the two germline ends. This CDR3 is built from 14 residues. An Oncomine TCR Beta short-read assay was used to sequence the DNA from cultured CD4+ T cells. TCRdb reprocessed the PCR reads with MiXCR, giving one entry per CDR3 protein. This sample has around 15,000 distinct CDR3 sequences, with about 40% found just once. This clonotype has only a few counts. What it binds is not known.

The sample was cultured CD4+ T cells from blood. The chain joins TRBV7-9 to TRBJ1-2; D remains unclear. The receptor comes from a human donor with COVID-19. This CDR3 reads CASSLERVDYGYTF. The CDR3 region has the DNA TGTGCCAGCAGCTTAGAAAGGGTCGACTATGGCTACACCTTC.